The clone carrying this T cell receptor (beta chain) was seen only a few times. Antigen specificity is unknown. The data originate from a study of cytomegalovirus exposure and HLA in healthy donors. Points from the study as a whole: TCR beta V segments were, for the most part, productive about 87% or about 30% of the time in an earlier analysis. Reportedly, cytomegalovirus status was diagnosed with high sensitivity and specificity. The study found most TCR sequences rare, yet found some public TCRs in many donors. With later analysis, a missense DCLRE1C variant became linked to TCR beta V- and J-gene trimming.

Germline V lookup: CDR1 WNHNN, CDR2 SYGVQD (reference sequence). With 8 bases removed from V and 7 bases from J, the gap between germline ends came to 12 bases. The length of the CDR3 is 12 residues. 60 Vbeta and 13 Jbeta primers were used in PCR. The assay was immunoSEQ multiplex PCR, and TCRdb's table has in-frame clones only and misses some. The repertoire holds 130,000 to 150,000 clones, with around 77% as singletons. This chain links TRBV10-1 with TRBJ1-5; a weak D match, TRBD1 (5 bases). The TCR was taken from a woman between 50 and 59 years old in good health and CMV-seronegative. The sample comprised PBMCs. In DNA, the CDR3 is TGCGCCAGCTCATCCTCAGGGCAGCCCCAGCATTTT. Translated: CASSSSGQPQHF.